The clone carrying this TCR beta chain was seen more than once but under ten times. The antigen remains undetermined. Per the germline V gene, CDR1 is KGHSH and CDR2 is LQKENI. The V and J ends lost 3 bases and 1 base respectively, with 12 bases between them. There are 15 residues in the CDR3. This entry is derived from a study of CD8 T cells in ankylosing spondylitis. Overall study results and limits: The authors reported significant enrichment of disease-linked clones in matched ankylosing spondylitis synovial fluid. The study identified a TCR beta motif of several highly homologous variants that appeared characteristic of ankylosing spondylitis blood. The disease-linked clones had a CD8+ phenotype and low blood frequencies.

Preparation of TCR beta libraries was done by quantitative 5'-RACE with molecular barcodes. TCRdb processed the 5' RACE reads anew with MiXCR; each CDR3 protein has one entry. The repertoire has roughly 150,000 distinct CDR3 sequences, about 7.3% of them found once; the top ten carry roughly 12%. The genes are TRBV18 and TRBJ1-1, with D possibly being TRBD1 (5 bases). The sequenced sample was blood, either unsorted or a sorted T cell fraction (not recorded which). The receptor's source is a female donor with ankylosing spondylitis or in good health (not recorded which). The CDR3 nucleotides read TGTGCCAGCTCACCCCAGGCAGGGTGGAACACTGAAGCTTTCTTT. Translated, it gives CASSPQAGWNTEAFF. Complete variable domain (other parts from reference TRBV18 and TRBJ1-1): NAGVMQNPRHLVRRRGQEARLRCSPMKGHSHVYWYRQLPEEGLKFMVYLQKENIIDESGMPKERFSAEFPKEGPSILRIQQVVRGDSAAYFCASSPQAGWNTEAFFGQGTRLTVV.